This T cell receptor (beta chain) was observed in a study of T cell responses to AZD1222 COVID-19 vaccine. Study observations and caveats: White British donors predominated, females outnumbered males, and clonal diversity was possibly underestimated. Repertoires in all cases were sampled only once the peak T cell response had passed. Nearly half of spike-specific TCRs reportedly target unmutated variant regions.

Sequenced by immunoSEQ multiplex PCR; TCRdb stores in-frame clones only, minus some. The profile covers more than 95,000 clones, with approximately 89% appearing a single time and more than 2.5% taken by the ten largest. Germline V lookup: CDR1 SGHTA, CDR2 FQGNSA. The CDR3 totals 13 residues. Trimming pared 3 bases from V and 4 bases from J, leaving 9 bases between. On this clone: Its antigen is undetermined.

The sequence came from an adult who received the MenACWY meningococcal vaccine as a control. The material sequenced was peripheral blood, taken 28 days after the second dose of the MenACWY control vaccine. The chain employs TRBV7-2 and TRBJ1-2; D is unresolved. The DNA of the CDR3 is TGTGCCAGCAGCTTTGCCAGCATCTATGGCTACACCTTC. It specifies CASSFASIYGYTF.